The sample holds a few counts of the clone carrying this T cell receptor beta chain. Its antigen is still unknown. This sample was taken from a study of T cells after yellow fever vaccination. Study-level background: Each low-cell-number fraction was prepared by means of SMART-Seq v4 Ultra Low Input. General observations from the study: The presence of abundant clonotypes contaminating from the bulk population was possible in FACS-sorted repertoires.

TCRdb reanalysed the 5' RACE reads using MiXCR and keeps one entry per CDR3 protein. Among about 170,000 distinct CDR3 sequences listed, 5.5% to 7.5% were seen once. Germline V CDR1 and CDR2: ENHRY, SYGVKD. Trimming cost V 1 base and J 4 bases, with 8 bases left between them. CDR3 length: 14 residues. The sequence came from a man younger than 35 who received the YFV17D yellow fever vaccine. This chain joins TRBV10-3 and TRBJ1-5; maybe TRBD1 (6 bases). The sequencing here drew on CD4+ T cells sorted from PBMCs, taken on the day of the first yellow fever vaccination. The DNA for the CDR3 is TGTGCCATCAGTGAGTTGCAGGGGAATCAGCCCCAGCATTTT. Translation: CAISELQGNQPQHF.